Given below is one T cell receptor beta chain in context. This specimen belongs to a study of blood T cell repertoires in COVID-19. Whole-study context: Italy, Spain and the United States were the sources of the convalescent and acute COVID-19 samples.

Germline V gives CDR1 SNHLY, CDR2 FYNNEI. The length of the CDR3 is 13 residues. V dropped 3 bases and J dropped 4 bases, with 10 bases sitting between them. The Seattle site enrolled patients during active infection and followed them longitudinally. TCRdb's copy holds only in-frame clones and misses some; the assay was immunoSEQ multiplex PCR. The table records about 11,000 clones, about two thirds of them present only once. The genes are TRBV2 and TRBJ2-7, with a possible D match to TRBD2 (5 bases). Sequenced material: peripheral blood. The receptor comes from a man in his sixties with COVID-19, enrolled during active disease. CDR3 amino acids: CASSEQRSYEQYV. The CDR3 nucleotides read TGTGCCAGCAGTGAGCAGCGGAGTTACGAGCAGTACGTC.